This T cell receptor (beta chain) is from a study of blood T cell repertoires in COVID-19. Looking at the study overall: COVID-19 samples collected from the United States, Italy and Spain covered acute and convalescent phases. In each case, the material was cDNA or gDNA derived from T cells, B-cell-depleted T cells, or PBMCs.

From germline, CDR1 is SGHAT and CDR2 FQDESV (reference sequence). The CDR3 sequence is 15 residues long. With 0 bases clipped from V and 3 bases from J, the junction kept 2 bases outside the gene matches. Original data processing: Reference gene primer amplification in the assay estimated nucleated cell counts. The protocol was immunoSEQ multiplex PCR, while the TCRdb copy is restricted to in-frame clones and leaves out a portion. The D gene and trimming were derived from the DNA, and the V and J assignments and clone size from that table. The sample yields 150,000 to 200,000 clones, around 89% seen once.

Material: peripheral blood. V is TRBV11-1 and J is TRBJ2-7, with 10 bases matching TRBD1. The sequence came from a man aged 18 to 35 who had recovered from COVID-19. The CDR3 spells CASSLAGQGFYEQYF. For the CDR3, the DNA is TGTGCCAGCAGCTTAGCGGGACAGGGGTTCTACGAGCAGTACTTC.